The 8 T cell receptor beta chains listed next were all sequenced from one sample in a study of control samples from healthy donors and cancer patients. Profiling relied on immunoSEQ multiplex PCR, and the TCRdb table lists in-frame clones only, not all of them. The sample gives approximately 76,000 clones, 84% of which show up once; 11% is in the top ten. The specimen sequenced was PBMCs. The receptors stem from a man in his sixties with head and neck cancer.

The chain couples TRBV28 to TRBJ1-3, with TRBD1 identical over 10 bases. V trimming: 5 bases; J trimming: 2 bases; junction bases outside the gene matches: 6. The CDR3 is 16 amino acids. CDR1 and CDR2 from the germline V gene are MDHEN and SYDVKM. CDR3: CASSGGTGAAGNTIYF. CDR3 in DNA: TGTGCCAGCAGTGGGGGGACAGGGGCGGCTGGAAACACCATATATTTT. The entire variable domain, with the rest obtained from reference TRBV28 and TRBJ1-3, is as follows: DVKVTQSSRYLVKRTGEKVFLECVQDMDHENMFWYRQDPGLGLRLIYFSYDVKMKEKGDIPEGYSVSREKKERFSLILESASTNQTSMYLCASSGGTGAAGNTIYFGEGSWLTVV.

V gene TRBV5-1 combines with J gene TRBJ2-2, with 7 bases fitting TRBD1. Germline loops: CDR1 SGHRS, CDR2 YFSETQ. Trimming removed 2 bases from V and 4 bases from J; junction bases left unmatched: 5. The CDR3 spans 15 residues. Here the CDR3 reads CASSLGTAFTGELFF. The CDR3 DNA follows: TGCGCCAGCAGCTTAGGGACAGCCTTCACCGGGGAGCTGTTTTTT.

This chain uses TRBV13 with TRBJ2-4; D unclear. The V end was cut by 2 bases, the J end by 0 bases, with 14 bases between. Germline CDR1 is PRHDT and CDR2 is FYEKMQ (reference sequence). This CDR3 region has 17 residues. The CDR3 region is CASSLSPLDPAKNIQYF. In DNA, the CDR3 is TGTGCCAGCAGCTTATCCCCCCTCGACCCAGCCAAAAACATTCAGTACTTC.

The gene calls are TRBV30 and TRBJ1-1; D unclear. The germline V gene encodes CDR1 GTSNPN and CDR2 SVGIG (reference sequence). The germline V and J ends were trimmed by 4 bases and 6 bases, with 15 bases remaining between them. CDR3 size: 13 residues. The CDR3: CAWTLGLGAEAFF. CDR3 in DNA: TGTGCCTGGACGTTAGGGTTAGGAGCTGAAGCTTTCTTT.

This rearrangement joins TRBV3-1 (or the pseudogene TRBV3-2) to TRBJ2-3; 12 nucleotides match TRBD2. Germline-derived CDR1 and CDR2 are LGHDT and YNNKEL (reference sequence). After removal of 2 bases from V and 2 bases from J, the junction contained 5 bases not matched to a gene. The CDR3 spans 17 residues. For the CDR3, the DNA is TGTGCCAGCAGCCAAAAGGGACTAGCGGGCGACACAGATACGCAGTATTTT. As protein: CASSQKGLAGDTDTQYF.

The CDR3 here is CAISEGLADTYEQYF. CDR3 DNA sequence: TGTGCCATCAGTGAAGGACTAGCGGACACCTACGAGCAGTACTTC. This chain links TRBV10-3 with TRBJ2-7; 10 nucleotides agree with TRBD2. CDR3 length equals 15 residues. V lost 3 bases, J lost 2 bases, and 4 bases stayed unmatched. CDR1 and CDR2 (germline): ENHRY, SYGVKD.

The V and J genes are TRBV2 and TRBJ2-7; no definite D call. V was pared by 5 bases and J by 6 bases, with 17 bases between. CDR3 size: 14 residues. Germline V lookup: CDR1 SNHLY, CDR2 FYNNEI. The CDR3 bases are TGTGCCAGCAGTTATCCCCCCCGACAACTCGAGCAGTACTTC. As protein: CASSYPPRQLEQYF.

The chain carries TRBV6-2 or TRBV6-3 and TRBJ2-7; the D is unclear. The CDR3 runs to 12 residues. The germline CDR1 and CDR2 sequences are MNHEY and SVGEGT. Trimming removed 5 bases from V and 4 bases from J, with 9 bases in between. The CDR3 DNA is TGTGCCAGCAGTAAGAAGCCATACGAGCAGTACTTC. Amino acids: CASSKKPYEQYF.